The entry below describes one T cell receptor beta chain. Germline loops: CDR1 MNHEY, CDR2 SVGAGI. The CDR3 has 15 residues. V gave up 2 bases and J gave up 3 bases, with 10 bases separating them. This PCR relied on a set of 60 Vbeta primers and 13 Jbeta primers. The protocol was immunoSEQ multiplex PCR, while the TCRdb copy is restricted to in-frame clones and leaves out a portion. The ten top clones account for less than 0.95%, within a sample of about 170,000 clones. The sample originates from a study of cytomegalovirus exposure and HLA in healthy donors. Material for sequencing was PBMCs. This sequence originates from a woman younger than 35 in good health and CMV-seropositive. The rearrangement links TRBV6-5 to TRBJ2-2; tentatively, D is TRBD1 (5 bases). For the CDR3, the DNA is TGTGCCAGCAGTTACGGCAGGGTAGACACCGGGGAGCTGTTTTTT. As protein: CASSYGRVDTGELFF.